A selection of T cell receptor beta chains follows, all from one sample in a study of technical replicates of blood from several donors. Sequencing used immunoSEQ multiplex PCR; TCRdb keeps in-frame clones, though not all of them. Of 55,000 to 80,000 clones in the sample, 93% were seen once. The sample taken for sequencing was T cells isolated from PBMCs. These receptors all come from a human donor in good health. The CDR3 runs from the conserved cysteine through the conserved F or W. A D gene is named only where the DNA matches it firmly. Size tells how often a clone was seen (once, few, many) or the class of an expanded clone, and some rows leave it out.

J gene | V gene | clone size | D gene | CDR3 DNA | CDR3 protein
TRBJ1-2 | TRBV7-3 | - | TRBD1 | TGTGCCAGCAGCGAGGGGGACAGTGGTGACTATGGCTACACCTTC | CASSEGDSGDYGYTF
TRBJ1-2 | TRBV5-4 | - | - | TGTGCCAGCAGCCCCTTAGGGGGGGGCTATGGCTACACCTTC | CASSPLGGGYGYTF
TRBJ2-1 | TRBV15 | - | - | TGTGCCACAAGGCGGGACGATGAGCAGTTCTTC | CATRRDDEQFF
TRBJ2-7 | TRBV28 | - | TRBD1 | TGTGCCAGCAGTTTGTCGACAGGGCACGAGCAGTACTTC | CASSLSTGHEQYF
TRBJ2-7 | TRBV5-1 | - | - | TGCGCCAGCAGCTTGGCCGGGGGTGGGGACGAGCAGTACTTC | CASSLAGGGDEQYF
TRBJ1-2 | TRBV7-9 | once | TRBD1 | TGTGCCAGCAGCCAACAGGGGGAATGGAGTTACTATGGCTACACCTTC | CASSQQGEWSYYGYTF
TRBJ1-2 | TRBV6-5 | - | TRBD1 | TGTGCCAGCAGCCAAGACAGGGTTCGCGGCTACACCTTC | CASSQDRVRGYTF
TRBJ2-7 | TRBV11-2 | many | - | TGTGCCAGCAGAAAAATTAGGGGCGGTTCTTCCTACGAGCAGTACTTC | CASRKIRGGSSYEQYF
TRBJ2-7 | TRBV27 | - | - | TGTGCCAGCAGTGTCTCACGGGGCTACGAGCAGTACTTC | CASSVSRGYEQYF
TRBJ1-5 | TRBV4-1 | few | - | TGCGCCAGCAGCCAAAACAGGGATCAGCCCCAGCATTTT | CASSQNRDQPQHF
TRBJ2-7 | TRBV28 | - | TRBD1 | TGTGCCAGCAGTAGGGAGAAGACAGGGCGGTACGAGCAGTACTTC | CASSREKTGRYEQYF
TRBJ2-1 | TRBV29-1 | - | TRBD2 | TGCAGCGTTCTCCCCCCAGGGACTAGCGGGAGGGGGGGTGAGCAGTTCTTC | CSVLPPGTSGRGGEQFF
TRBJ1-4 | TRBV25-1 | once | - | TGTGCCAGCAGTGAAACGGGAATTGAAAAACTGTTTTTT | CASSETGIEKLFF
TRBJ1-1 | TRBV27 | - | TRBD1 | TGTGCCAGCAGTCCTCGACAGGGGACGAACACTGAAGCTTTCTTT | CASSPRQGTNTEAFF
TRBJ1-4 | TRBV7-9 | - | - | TGTGCCAGCAGCTTTGGACATGTGGATGAAAAACTGTTTTTT | CASSFGHVDEKLFF
TRBJ1-4 | TRBV12-5 | - | - | TGTGCTAGTGGTCCTACCGGGAAATCGTCTCTGGCTAATGAAAAACTGTTTTTT | CASGPTGKSSLANEKLFF
TRBJ2-5 | TRBV5-4 | - | - | TGTGCCAGCAGCCCCTTAGGCCGGGAAGAGACCCAGTACTTC | CASSPLGREETQYF
TRBJ2-1 | TRBV5-1 | once | - | TGCGCCAGCAGCTTGGGATTTAGCGGCGAAGGGAATGAGCAGTTCTTC | CASSLGFSGEGNEQFF
TRBJ1-1 | TRBV9 | - | - | TGTGCCAGCAGCGTCGTGAGGGACACTGAAGCTTTCTTT | CASSVVRDTEAFF
TRBJ2-7 | TRBV27 | - | - | TGTGCCAGCAGTTTTAGAGGGTTCGACAACGAGCAGTACTTC | CASSFRGFDNEQYF
TRBJ2-3 | TRBV7-8 | once | TRBD2 | TGTGCCAGCAGCTTAGCCCCGGGAGGGGGGACAGATACGCAGTATTTT | CASSLAPGGGTDTQYF
TRBJ2-4 | TRBV6-1 | - | - | TGTGCCAGCAGTGAAGCGCTAACTTCGGTGGTTGAAAACATTCAGTACTTC | CASSEALTSVVENIQYF
TRBJ2-3 | TRBV5-4 | - | TRBD1 | TGTGCCAGCAGGAGTGGGACAGGGGTAGGCACAGATACGCAGTATTTT | CASRSGTGVGTDTQYF
TRBJ1-5 | TRBV19 | - | - | TGTGCCAGTAGTACTAGCTTGGGTTTAGTGAGTCAGCCCCAGCATTTT | CASSTSLGLVSQPQHF
TRBJ2-5 | TRBV2 | - | - | TGTGCCAGCAGTGGAGTGGGGGGCCAAGAGACCCAGTACTTC | CASSGVGGQETQYF
TRBJ2-7 | TRBV7-9 | - | - | TGTGCCAGCAGCTTAGGGCCTTTCGAGCAGTACTTC | CASSLGPFEQYF
TRBJ1-1 | TRBV7-9 | - | TRBD1 | TGTGCCAGCAGCTTAAGGGGACAGGGGGCGAGTTCCCGAGCTTTCTTT | CASSLRGQGASSRAFF
TRBJ1-5 | TRBV7-8 | - | TRBD1 | TGTGCCAGCAGCGTTTCAAGGGGGCGCGGGCAGCCCCAGCATTTT | CASSVSRGRGQPQHF
TRBJ2-5 | TRBV27 | - | TRBD1 | TGTGCCAGCAGTCCCAGACAGGGGGCTGACTGGGAGACCCAGTACTTC | CASSPRQGADWETQYF
TRBJ2-2 | TRBV9 | - | TRBD1 | TGTGCCAGCAGCGTAGACCGACAGGGGAACACCGGGGAGCTGTTTTTT | CASSVDRQGNTGELFF
TRBJ2-7 | TRBV30 | - | TRBD1 | TGTGCCTGGAGTGTGTGGGACAGTTCCTACGAGCAGTACTTC | CAWSVWDSSYEQYF
TRBJ2-7 | TRBV9 | once | TRBD1 | TGTGCCAGCAGCGCAGGACAGGGCTTCTCCTACGAGCAGTACTTC | CASSAGQGFSYEQYF
TRBJ1-2 | TRBV19 | - | TRBD1 | TGTGCCAGTAGTTCGACAGGGCCCTATGGCTACACCTTC | CASSSTGPYGYTF
TRBJ2-7 | TRBV27 | - | TRBD2 | TGTGCCAGCAGTTTATCCATAAGGGGGACTAGTAAGTACTTC | CASSLSIRGTSKYF
TRBJ1-5 | TRBV6-6 | once | - | TGTGCCAGCAAGTATGGAGGAGGGGATAGTCAGCCCCAGCATTTT | CASKYGGGDSQPQHF
TRBJ2-7 | TRBV5-1 | - | TRBD1 | TGCGCCAGCAGCTGGGGGACAGGGTGGGGTTCCGAGCAGTACTTC | CASSWGTGWGSEQYF
TRBJ1-2 | TRBV11-2 | - | TRBD1 | TGTGCCAGCAGCTCCATCACACGACAGGGTCGGGGCTACACCTTC | CASSSITRQGRGYTF
TRBJ1-1 | TRBV11-2 | once | TRBD1 | TGTGCCAGCAGCTCTGGACAGGGAGCTTTCTTT | CASSSGQGAFF
TRBJ1-2 | TRBV6-1 | - | TRBD1 | TGTGCCAGCAGCTTCTCAGGGGGCGCGAACTATGGCTACACCTTC | CASSFSGGANYGYTF
TRBJ2-7 | TRBV11-2 | - | - | TGTGCCAGCAGTCTTCGGAGCGAGCAGTACTTC | CASSLRSEQYF
TRBJ2-6 | TRBV27 | once | - | TGTGCCAGCAGCCCGAGAACCTCTGGGGCCAACGTCCTGACTTTC | CASSPRTSGANVLTF
TRBJ1-4 | TRBV10-3 | - | - | TGTGCCATCAGTGAGCCAGGACAGAAAGAAAAACTGTTTTTT | CAISEPGQKEKLFF
TRBJ2-1 | TRBV7-9 | once | TRBD2 | TGTGCCAGTTTACAAACTAGCGGGAGAACATCGGGGTACAATGAGCAGTTCTTC | CASLQTSGRTSGYNEQFF